These 11 T cell receptor beta chains originate from one sample sequenced in a study of blood T cell repertoires in COVID-19 (dated by TCRdb to the early 2020s). Library creation used the immunoSEQ multiplex PCR assay. This immuneACCESS table, as held by TCRdb, lists in-frame sequences with V and J called but not all clones. Of the missing ones, under half trace to an unresolved V gene in checked studies; the others have no known cause. Across this sample there are approximately 300,000 clones, with 70% to 85% seen only once. The ten largest clonotypes hold 0.7% to 0.9% of the sample. Sequenced material: peripheral blood. These receptor sequences come from a human donor with COVID-19, enrolled during active disease. The donor label of this sample is uncertain.

In this sample, this clone turned up a few times. This rearrangement joins TRBV7-2 to TRBJ1-1, with 7 bases lining up with TRBD1. V trimming: 5 bases; J trimming: 4 bases; junction bases outside the gene matches: 10. The length of the CDR3 is 15 residues. Germline V gene sequence: CDR1 SGHTA, CDR2 FQGNSA. DNA for the CDR3: TGTGCCAGCAGCCCCCAAACAGGGGATGGCACTGAAGCTTTCTTT. Translated: CASSPQTGDGTEAFF.

This clone was seen just once. CDR3 region: CASSTHGIHSGNTIYF. In DNA form, the CDR3 reads TGCGCCAGCAGCACCCACGGGATTCACTCTGGAAACACCATATATTTT. The chain joins TRBV5-1 to TRBJ1-3; D unclear. The CDR3 has 16 residues. V gave up 4 bases and J gave up 0 bases, with 14 bases separating them. CDR1 is SGHRS, CDR2 YFSETQ, per germline.

A few counts support this clone. The chain's CDR3 is CASSSLGTAWGSPLHF. The DNA of the CDR3 is TGTGCCAGCAGCTCTCTCGGGACAGCCTGGGGTTCACCCCTCCACTTT. J is TRBJ1-6 and V is TRBV7-3, with 7 bases identical to TRBD1. The V gene's germline CDR1 is SGHTA and CDR2 FQGTGA. CDR3 length: 16 residues. V was clipped by 4 bases and J by 9 bases; unmatched bases: 12.

V and J are TRBV5-1 and TRBJ1-2; D is perhaps TRBD1 (6 bases). The CDR3 contains 15 residues. V was pared by 3 bases and J by 8 bases, with 20 bases between. The germline gives CDR1 SGHRS, CDR2 YFSETQ. The DNA for the CDR3 is TGCGCCAGCAGCTCTCATACAGGGTACGAGGGAGGCTACACCTTC. It codes for CASSSHTGYEGGYTF.

The chain links TRBV18 to TRBJ2-1, with 11 positions matching TRBD2. Trimming removed 5 bases from V and 8 bases from J; junction bases left unmatched: 11. Germline V CDR1 and CDR2: KGHSH, LQKENI. The CDR3 runs to 16 residues. This chain's CDR3 is CASSTNSGRALDEQFF. CDR3 coding DNA: TGTGCCAGCTCAACCAATAGCGGGAGGGCCCTCGATGAGCAGTTCTTC.

The chain uses TRBV5-8 and TRBJ1-1; a weak D match, TRBD1 (5 bases). CDR3 length: 13 amino acids. Germline CDR1 is SGHTS and CDR2 is YDEGEE. The V end lost 6 bases, the J end lost 7 bases, and 16 bases lay between the germline ends. CDR3 bases: TGTGCCAGCAATAAGGGGCGGTCGGGTGAAGCTTTCTTT. It yields the protein CASNKGRSGEAFF.

The chain recombines TRBV5-8 with TRBJ1-6; 8 bases line up with TRBD1. J gave up 7 bases and V 4 bases, and 7 bases lay outside the gene matches. CDR3 length equals 15 residues. CDR1 is SGHTS and CDR2 is YDEGEE in the germline V gene. CDR3 amino acids: CASSPSSGGNSPLHF. The DNA of the CDR3 is TGTGCCAGCAGCCCATCGTCAGGGGGCAATTCACCCCTCCACTTT.

V gene TRBV29-1 combines with J gene TRBJ2-3, with 10 bases that match TRBD2. The CDR3 contains 16 residues. Looked up from germline, CDR1 is SQVTM and CDR2 is ANQGSEA. V lost 5 bases, J lost 0 bases, and 8 bases stayed unmatched. Here the CDR3 reads CSVLRGTSASTDTQYF. The CDR3 DNA follows: TGCAGCGTTCTCAGAGGGACTAGCGCGAGCACAGATACGCAGTATTTT.

J is TRBJ2-1 and V is TRBV6-5; 10 bases line up with TRBD1. Trimming cost V 4 bases and J 9 bases; bases outside gene matches: 6. Germline loops: CDR1 MNHEY, CDR2 SVGAGI. The CDR3 runs to 14 residues. This CDR3 is CASSLTGGTGEQFF. For the CDR3, the DNA is TGTGCCAGCAGTTTGACAGGGGGCACAGGTGAGCAGTTCTTC.

This chain connects TRBV19 to TRBJ2-1, with TRBD2 matching over 8 bases. Germline V gene sequence: CDR1 LNHDA, CDR2 SQIVND (reference sequence). The CDR3 covers 15 residues. J was trimmed by 8 bases and V by 3 bases; bases with no gene match: 9. The CDR3 bases are TGTGCCAGTAGTATTGAGAGCGGGAGAGGGGATGAGCAGTTCTTC. This encodes CASSIESGRGDEQFF.

This chain joins TRBV12-3 or TRBV12-4 and TRBJ2-7; weak D call: TRBD2 (6 bases). Trimming took off 8 bases at V and 3 bases at J, with 11 bases between the two ends. CDR3 length equals 12 residues. This CDR3 is CASRPEGYEQYF. The CDR3 nucleotides read TGTGCCAGCCGCCCGGAGGGCTACGAGCAGTACTTC.